The rows below give T cell receptor beta chains drawn from one sample of a study of shared clonotypes between healthy human individuals. Using immunoSEQ multiplex PCR, the repertoire was profiled, and TCRdb retains in-frame clones only, with some absent. The sample records some 2,100,000 clones, roughly 91% being singletons. Sequenced sample: naive CD8+ T cells from PBMCs. These TCRs come from a man younger than 35 in good health. Some clones in this sample may be carry-over from other donors' samples. Both conserved end residues are part of each CDR3. Fields, in order: clone size, V gene, D gene, J gene, CDR3 protein, CDR3 DNA. D genes are given only for firm matches. Rows give clone size only sometimes, using once, few, many, or a class for an expanded clone.

once,TRBV19,-,TRBJ1-4,CASTHKAEKKLFF,TGTGCCAGTACCCACAAAGCCGAGAAAAAACTGTTTTTT
-,TRBV4-3,TRBD2,TRBJ2-7,CASSSLAGGWAEQYF,TGCGCCAGCAGCTCCCTAGCGGGAGGGTGGGCCGAGCAGTACTTC
-,TRBV5-4,TRBD2,TRBJ2-5,CASSYKREAGETQYF,TGTGCCAGCAGCTACAAGCGGGAGGCGGGAGAGACCCAGTACTTC
-,TRBV28,TRBD2,TRBJ2-1,CASSFLLAGEQFF,TGTGCCAGCAGTTTCTTACTAGCGGGCGAGCAGTTCTTC
-,TRBV6-1,-,TRBJ1-5,CASAGVGSNQPQHF,TGTGCCAGCGCAGGGGTAGGAAGCAATCAGCCCCAGCATTTT
-,TRBV5-4,-,TRBJ1-1,CASSLVAGDTEAFF,TGTGCCAGCAGCTTGGTAGCCGGAGACACTGAAGCTTTCTTT
-,TRBV18,TRBD1,TRBJ1-1,CASHQGARSTEAFF,TGTGCCAGCCATCAGGGGGCTCGGAGCACTGAAGCTTTCTTT
once,TRBV7-8,-,TRBJ2-3,CASSRERVDTQYF,TGTGCCAGCAGCCGGGAGAGGGTAGATACGCAGTATTTT
-,TRBV6-5,TRBD1,TRBJ1-4,CASSYLWTGDEKLFF,TGTGCCAGCAGTTACCTATGGACAGGGGATGAAAAACTGTTTTTT
-,TRBV11-2,-,TRBJ1-1,CASSLYERRGDTEAFF,TGTGCCAGCAGCTTATACGAGAGACGGGGGGACACTGAAGCTTTCTTT
-,TRBV6-5,-,TRBJ2-7,CASRMGGRSSYEQYF,TGTGCCAGCAGAATGGGAGGAAGAAGCTCCTACGAGCAGTACTTC
-,TRBV28,-,TRBJ2-7,CASSWAGAGYEQYF,TGTGCCAGCAGTTGGGCAGGGGCAGGGTACGAGCAGTACTTC
-,TRBV5-8,-,TRBJ1-4,CASRRSKDLKLEKLFF,TGTGCCAGCAGAAGAAGTAAGGATCTTAAGTTGGAAAAACTGTTTTTT
-,TRBV19,-,TRBJ2-7,CASSSDSYEQYF,TGTGCCAGTAGTTCCGACTCCTACGAGCAGTACTTC